One and the same sample provided the 26 T cell receptor beta chains below, sequenced in a study of cytomegalovirus exposure and HLA in healthy donors. PCR involved 60 Vbeta and 13 Jbeta primers. Profiled with immunoSEQ multiplex PCR; TCRdb holds only in-frame clones, not every one. Among approximately 140,000 clones listed, approximately 80% were seen once. Sequencing was performed on PBMCs. The receptors were gathered from a woman aged 35 to 49 in good health and CMV-seronegative.

The V and J genes are TRBV2 and TRBJ2-2; 9 bases line up with TRBD1. CDR1 and CDR2 from the germline V gene are SNHLY and FYNNEI. CDR3 size: 17 residues. The V segment lost 7 bases and the J segment 6 bases; nucleotides outside the gene matches: 15. The CDR3 here is CASTSGTGSRGSGELFF. CDR3 bases: TGTGCCAGCACCTCCGGGACAGGGAGCCGTGGGTCCGGGGAGCTGTTTTTT.

The chain carries TRBV4-3 and TRBJ2-1; TRBD1 might be the D (6 bases). Trimming took 4 bases from V and 9 from J, leaving 10 bases between them. This CDR3 is built from 12 residues. CDR1 and CDR2 from the germline V gene are LGHNA and YSLEER. The CDR3, as DNA: TGCGCCAGCAGCCTACAGGGAACTGAGCAGTTCTTC. Its translation is CASSLQGTEQFF.

The chain links TRBV6-6 to TRBJ1-1; 7 bases fit TRBD1. The ends lost 6 bases at V and 6 bases at J; junction bases unmatched: 10. This CDR3 comprises 14 residues. The germline V gene encodes CDR1 MNHNY and CDR2 SVGAGI (reference sequence). The CDR3 bases are TGTGCCAGCAGGGGCGGGCGCGGGACAGCTGAAGCTTTCTTT. It encodes CASRGGRGTAEAFF.

Only one count was recorded for this clone. The CDR3 region is CASSTSGTSVSEQFF. The CDR3 DNA is TGTGCCAGCAGCACGTCCGGGACTAGCGTCAGTGAGCAGTTCTTC. The V gene is TRBV13, the J gene TRBJ2-1; 10 positions agree with TRBD2. This CDR3 spans 15 amino acids. Per germline, CDR1 PRHDT and CDR2 FYEKMQ (reference sequence). The V gene end was trimmed by 5 bases and the J gene end by 9 bases; junction bases not matched to a gene: 10.

The rearrangement uses TRBV4-2 and TRBJ2-1; tentatively, D is TRBD2 (5 bases). Looked up from germline, CDR1 is LGHNA and CDR2 is YNFKEQ. The CDR3 is 15 amino acids. The V end lost 0 bases, the J end lost 0 bases, and 6 bases lay between the germline ends. CDR3 loop: CASSQDGNSYNEQFF. Written as DNA, the CDR3 is TGTGCCAGCAGCCAAGACGGGAACTCCTACAATGAGCAGTTCTTC.

V is TRBV4-2 and J is TRBJ2-7; TRBD2 agrees at 8 bases. Germline V gene sequence: CDR1 LGHNA, CDR2 YNFKEQ. The J segment lost 0 bases and the V segment lost 1 base, leaving 14 bases of the junction unmatched. The CDR3 loop spans 19 amino acids. In nucleotides, the CDR3 is TGTGCCAGCAGCCAAGGGGGTCGGGCGGGGGGCTTCAGCTCCTACGAGCAGTACTTC. Its translation: CASSQGGRAGGFSSYEQYF.

J is TRBJ1-1 and V is TRBV2, with D possibly being TRBD1 (6 bases). With 6 bases removed from V and 7 bases from J, the gap between germline ends came to 9 bases. There are 11 residues in the CDR3. Germline assignment: CDR1 SNHLY and CDR2 FYNNEI. The CDR3, as DNA: TGTGCCAGCAGGGACAGTTTTGAAGCTTTCTTT. Its translation: CASRDSFEAFF.

The V gene is TRBV7-2, the J gene TRBJ1-2, with TRBD1 as a possible D gene (6 bases). V was clipped by 3 bases and J by 4 bases, with 12 bases between them. The CDR3 contains 14 residues. Germline CDR1 and CDR2: SGHTA and FQGNSA. The CDR3 protein is CASSLISTGYGYTF. CDR3 nucleotides: TGTGCCAGCAGCTTGATCTCGACAGGCTATGGCTACACCTTC.

This chain connects TRBV7-2 to TRBJ2-5, with D tentatively TRBD1 (5 bases). The germline V gene has CDR1 SGHTA and CDR2 FQGNSA. The CDR3 sequence is 13 residues long. Trimming removed 2 bases at V and 4 bases at J, with 8 bases between. CDR3 residues: CASSLSRVETQYF. CDR3 DNA: TGTGCCAGCAGCTTATCCAGGGTAGAGACCCAGTACTTC.

This clone was seen only a few times. This rearrangement joins TRBV6-1 to TRBJ2-5, with 11 bases lining up with TRBD2. Germline trimming cut 6 bases from V and 7 bases from J; bases unmatched to any gene: 10. The length of the CDR3 is 15 residues. CDR1 and CDR2 (germline): MNHNS, SASEGT. The CDR3: CASSGGLAALGTQYF. The CDR3 nucleotides read TGTGCCAGCAGCGGGGGACTAGCGGCTTTAGGGACCCAGTACTTC.

V and J are TRBV2 and TRBJ2-7, with 7 nucleotides matching TRBD1. The V segment lost 4 bases and the J segment 2 bases; nucleotides outside the gene matches: 8. Germline V CDR1 and CDR2: SNHLY, FYNNEI. The CDR3 totals 15 residues. CDR3 nucleotide sequence: TGTGCCAGCAGTGTAGAAAGGGGGCGGACCTACGAGCAGTACTTC. The encoded protein is CASSVERGRTYEQYF.

V is TRBV6-5 and J is TRBJ1-4, with D unresolved. CDR1 and CDR2 (germline): MNHEY, SVGAGI. The V and J ends lost 8 bases and 8 bases respectively, with 9 bases between them. The CDR3 length is 11 residues. The CDR3 DNA reads as TGTGCCAGCGCCACAGAAGAAAAACTGTTTTTT. Translation gives CASATEEKLFF.

The chain combines TRBV4-3 with TRBJ2-7, with TRBD1 identical over 7 bases. The V gene end was trimmed by 0 bases and the J gene end by 8 bases; junction bases not matched to a gene: 13. This CDR3 contains 16 residues. Germline-derived CDR1 and CDR2 are LGHNA and YSLEER. CDR3 amino acids: CASSQDLVAGGRQQYF. Here the CDR3 DNA reads TGCGCCAGCAGCCAAGATCTTGTGGCAGGGGGTCGCCAGCAGTACTTC.

The CDR3: CASSPGTSYEQYF. CDR3 nucleotides: TGTGCCAGCAGCCCCGGGACAAGTTACGAGCAGTACTTC. The chain carries TRBV7-9 and TRBJ2-7, with D perhaps matching TRBD1 (6 bases). V was shortened by 5 bases and J by 4 bases, with 12 bases between the two germline ends. Germline V gene sequence: CDR1 SEHNR, CDR2 FQNEAQ (reference sequence). This CDR3 has 13 residues.

This chain joins TRBV28 and TRBJ2-3, with 12 nucleotides matching TRBD1. The CDR3 totals 13 residues. Per the germline V gene, CDR1 is MDHEN and CDR2 is SYDVKM. Trimming cost V 8 bases and J 7 bases; bases outside gene matches: 4. CDR3 loop: CASGDRGRYTQYF. CDR3 sequence (DNA): TGTGCCAGCGGGGACAGGGGGCGATATACGCAGTATTTT. The variable domain in full, with the rest retrieved from reference TRBV28 and TRBJ2-3, is DVKVTQSSRYLVKRTGEKVFLECVQDMDHENMFWYRQDPGLGLRLIYFSYDVKMKEKGDIPEGYSVSREKKERFSLILESASTNQTSMYLCASGDRGRYTQYFGPGTRLTVL.

The CDR3 region has the DNA TGCGCCAGCAGCTCCGAGGGCCGGGACACAGATACGCAGTATTTT. Protein: CASSSEGRDTDTQYF. J is TRBJ2-3 and V is TRBV5-1; possibly TRBD2 for D (5 bases). The CDR3 is 15 residues long. The germline gives CDR1 SGHRS, CDR2 YFSETQ. V was pared by 3 bases and J by 2 bases, with 13 bases between.

This chain connects TRBV4-2 to TRBJ1-1, with D possibly TRBD1 on 6 matching bases. The CDR3 sequence is 15 residues long. The germline gives CDR1 LGHNA, CDR2 YNFKEQ. V lost 5 bases to trimming and J lost 3 bases, with 16 bases between them. CDR3 sequence reads: CASSDVQGGDTEAFF. CDR3 bases: TGTGCCAGCAGCGACGTACAGGGTGGGGACACTGAAGCTTTCTTT.

This chain links TRBV12-5 with TRBJ2-7; the match to TRBD1 covers 7 bases. This CDR3 is built from 13 residues. CDR1 and CDR2 (germline): LGHNT, FRNRAP. Trimming at V came to 1 base and at J to 9 bases, leaving 6 bases not matched to a gene. DNA for the CDR3: TGTGCTAGTGGTTTGGGAGGGACAGACCGGCAGTACTTC. Protein sequence: CASGLGGTDRQYF.

This chain joins TRBV2 and TRBJ1-5; TRBD1 agrees at 9 bases. Per germline, CDR1 SNHLY and CDR2 FYNNEI. With 5 bases clipped from V and 5 bases from J, the junction kept 4 bases outside the gene matches. This CDR3 has 14 amino acids. The DNA of the CDR3 is TGTGCCAGCAGTTACAGGGGGCGGGATCAGCCCCAGCATTTT. This codes for CASSYRGRDQPQHF.

The chain couples TRBV4-1 to TRBJ2-5; tentative D call: TRBD2 (5 bases). The CDR3 consists of 14 residues. The germline CDR1 and CDR2 sequences are MGHRA and YSYEKL. Trimming pared 1 base from V and 4 bases from J, leaving 10 bases between. The CDR3 nucleotides read TGCGCCAGCAGCCAAGTGGCCGCGGGAGAGACCCAGTACTTC. Translation: CASSQVAAGETQYF.

The gene calls are TRBV7-8 and TRBJ2-3, with 7 bases aligning to TRBD2. The CDR3 loop spans 18 amino acids. Germline trimming cut 1 base from V and 0 bases from J; bases unmatched to any gene: 10. Germline assignment: CDR1 SGHVS and CDR2 FQNEAQ. The DNA of the CDR3 is TGTGCCAGCAGCTTAGTTGGGAGGGCAGGGCCAAGCACAGATACGCAGTATTTT. Encoded protein: CASSLVGRAGPSTDTQYF.

The chain has TRBV6-6 and TRBJ2-1; D gene ambiguous. The length of the CDR3 is 15 residues. V was clipped by 5 bases and J by 0 bases, with 11 bases between them. Germline V gene data show CDR1 as MNHNY and CDR2 as SVGAGI (reference sequence). The CDR3 bases are TGTGCCAGCAGTCCGACTTATCGCTCCTACAATGAGCAGTTCTTC. It encodes CASSPTYRSYNEQFF.

This chain joins TRBV2 and TRBJ1-2; possibly TRBD1 for D (5 bases). This CDR3 is 14 amino acids long. Germline CDR1 reads SNHLY; CDR2 reads FYNNEI. Trimming cost V 2 bases and J 4 bases, with 11 bases left between them. The CDR3 here is CASSERPGIYGYTF. The CDR3 DNA sequence: TGTGCCAGCAGTGAAAGACCAGGGATCTATGGCTACACCTTC.

CDR3 protein: CASSRTSAGANVLTF. CDR3 DNA sequence: TGTGCCAGTAGTAGGACTAGCGCTGGGGCCAACGTCCTGACTTTC. The chain recombines TRBV19 with TRBJ2-6; TRBD2 matches at 9 bases. In germline, CDR1 is LNHDA, CDR2 SQIVND (reference sequence). The CDR3 totals 15 residues. With V trimmed by 4 bases and J by 2 bases, 0 bases remained unmatched.

The V gene is TRBV19, the J gene TRBJ1-6; perhaps TRBD1 as D (6 bases). CDR1 and CDR2 (germline): LNHDA, SQIVND (reference sequence). V shed 5 bases and J shed 9 bases, with 20 bases lying between them. The CDR3 runs 16 residues. The CDR3 DNA reads TGTGCCAGTAGTCCCGGGGGGCACCCGATTGTTTCACCCCTCCACTTT. Amino acids: CASSPGGHPIVSPLHF.

The V call is TRBV19, the J call TRBJ1-2; possibly TRBD1 for D (5 bases). Germline CDR1 and CDR2: LNHDA and SQIVND (reference sequence). The CDR3 consists of 14 residues. V lost 0 bases and J 6 bases, leaving 11 bases between the germline ends. The CDR3 DNA reads as TGTGCCAGTAGTATAGACCAGGGCCTGAATGGCTACACCTTC. It specifies CASSIDQGLNGYTF.